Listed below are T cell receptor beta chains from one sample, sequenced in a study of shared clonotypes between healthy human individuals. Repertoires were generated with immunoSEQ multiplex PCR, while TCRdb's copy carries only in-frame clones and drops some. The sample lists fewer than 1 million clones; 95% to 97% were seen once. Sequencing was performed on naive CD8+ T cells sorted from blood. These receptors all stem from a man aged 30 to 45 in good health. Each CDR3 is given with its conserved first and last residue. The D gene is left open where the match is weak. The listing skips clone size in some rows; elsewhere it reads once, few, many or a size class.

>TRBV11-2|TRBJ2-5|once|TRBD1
TGTGCCAGCAGCTTATGGCAGGGGGTGGAGACCCAGTACTTC
CASSLWQGVETQYF
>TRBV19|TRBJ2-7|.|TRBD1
TGTGCCAGTAGTATCGGGACAGGGGAGTGGGAGCAGTACTTC
CASSIGTGEWEQYF
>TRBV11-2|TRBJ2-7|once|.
TGTGCCAGCAGCTTATCCTCCAGCTTCTACGAGCAGTACTTC
CASSLSSSFYEQYF
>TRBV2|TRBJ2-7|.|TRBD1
TGTGCCAGCAGTGAAGGGGACAGCTCCTACGAGCAGTACTTC
CASSEGDSSYEQYF
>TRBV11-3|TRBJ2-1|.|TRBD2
TGTGCCAGCAGCCCGGGACTAGCGGGACAAAATGAGCAGTTCTTC
CASSPGLAGQNEQFF
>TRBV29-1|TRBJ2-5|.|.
TGCAGCGTTGAAGGCCAGGGTTTGGTCGGAGAGACCCAGTACTTC
CSVEGQGLVGETQYF
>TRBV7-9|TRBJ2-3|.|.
TGTGCCAGCGGTCGGCCTAGCACAGATACGCAGTATTTT
CASGRPSTDTQYF
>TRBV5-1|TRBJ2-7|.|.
TGCGCCAGCCACGGACTGACCTCCTACGAGCAGTACTTC
CASHGLTSYEQYF
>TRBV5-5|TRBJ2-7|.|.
TGTGCCAGCAGCCCGGGGGCAGGGTACGAGCAGTACTTC
CASSPGAGYEQYF
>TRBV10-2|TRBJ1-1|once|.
TGCGCCAGCAGTGAGTTGATCGGTTACACTGAAGCTTTCTTT
CASSELIGYTEAFF
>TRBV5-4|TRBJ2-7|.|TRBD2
TGTGCCAGCAGCGCTAGCGGGAGTCCCTACGAGCAGTACTTC
CASSASGSPYEQYF
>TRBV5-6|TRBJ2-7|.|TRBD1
TGTGCCAGCAGCTTGGAACGGACAGGCGGTTACGAGCAGTACTTC
CASSLERTGGYEQYF
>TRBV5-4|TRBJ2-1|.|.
TGTGCCAGCAGCTCGCACAATGAGCAGTTCTTC
CASSSHNEQFF
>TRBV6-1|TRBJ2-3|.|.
TGTGCCAGCATTTATCGGGGGCCCCGCACAGATACGCAGTATTTT
CASIYRGPRTDTQYF
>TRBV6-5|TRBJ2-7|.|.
TGTGCCAGCAGTTATTTTTTCGGGTCTCCGGACGAGCAGTACTTC
CASSYFFGSPDEQYF
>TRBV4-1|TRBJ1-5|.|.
TGCGCCAGCAGCCAAACGGGGACACTTAGTGAACAGCCCCAGCATTTT
CASSQTGTLSEQPQHF
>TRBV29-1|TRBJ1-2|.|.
TGCAGCGTTGATAGTGGCTATGGCTACACCTTC
CSVDSGYGYTF
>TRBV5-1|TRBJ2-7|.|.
TGCGCCAGCAGCTTGGATGTGGGAGGTCTGTCCACCTACGAGCAGTACTTC
CASSLDVGGLSTYEQYF
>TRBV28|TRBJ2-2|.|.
TGTGCCAGCAGCTTCGGGGATTTTTCAACCGGGGAGCTGTTTTTT
CASSFGDFSTGELFF
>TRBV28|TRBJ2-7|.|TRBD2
TGTGCCAGCAGACCCGGGACTAGGAAATGGGACGAGCAGTACTTC
CASRPGTRKWDEQYF
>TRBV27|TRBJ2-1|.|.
TGTGCCAGCAGTCCCCGGACAGACGATGAGCAGTTCTTC
CASSPRTDDEQFF
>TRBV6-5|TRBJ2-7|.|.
TGTGCCAGCAGCCTATTAGCTGGAAGGGCCTACGAGCAGTACTTC
CASSLLAGRAYEQYF
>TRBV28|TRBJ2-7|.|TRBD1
TGTGCCAGCAGTACGGGACAGGACTACGAGCAGTACTTC
CASSTGQDYEQYF
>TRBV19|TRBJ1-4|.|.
TGTGCCAGTACCACTTCGGGTAATGAAAAACTGTTTTTT
CASTTSGNEKLFF
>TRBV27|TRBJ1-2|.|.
TGTGCCAGCAGTTTATTTGCTACCAACTATGGCTACACCTTC
CASSLFATNYGYTF
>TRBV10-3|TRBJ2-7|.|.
TGTGCCATCAGTGAGTCGGGGACGGTTGGGGGCTTCGAGCAGTACTTC
CAISESGTVGGFEQYF
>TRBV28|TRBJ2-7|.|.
TGTGCCAGCACCCATCGGGGCGGGCTCTCCTACGAGCAGTACTTC
CASTHRGGLSYEQYF
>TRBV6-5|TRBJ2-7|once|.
TGTGCCAGCAGTCGACAGGACTACGAGCAGTACTTC
CASSRQDYEQYF
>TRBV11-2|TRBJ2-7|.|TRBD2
TGTGCCAGCAGTCCCGGGAGGGACGAGCAGTACTTC
CASSPGRDEQYF
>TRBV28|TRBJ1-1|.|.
TGTGCCAGCAGTTTCACCACCCCTGAAGCTTTCTTT
CASSFTTPEAFF
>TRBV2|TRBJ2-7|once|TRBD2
TGTGCCAGCAGTGAACTTGCGGGAGGACCCTACGAGCAGTACTTC
CASSELAGGPYEQYF
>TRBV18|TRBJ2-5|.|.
TGTGCCAGCTCACCTGGAGTTTTAGGTCTCCAAGAGACCCAGTACTTC
CASSPGVLGLQETQYF
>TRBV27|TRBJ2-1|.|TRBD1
TGTGCCACCCGACAGGGGGGTAGTAATGAGCAGTTCTTC
CATRQGGSNEQFF
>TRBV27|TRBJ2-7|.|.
TGTGCCAGCAGTCGTGCGGCAGGGGAACTCTCCTACGAGCAGTACTTC
CASSRAAGELSYEQYF
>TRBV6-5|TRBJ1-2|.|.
TGTGCCAGCAGTTACTCTTGGGATTTGGAGTATGGCTACACCTTC
CASSYSWDLEYGYTF
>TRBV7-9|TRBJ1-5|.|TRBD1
TGTGCCTACTCAGGGGGCCCTGATCAGCCCCAGCATTTT
CAYSGGPDQPQHF
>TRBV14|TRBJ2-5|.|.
TGTGCCAGCAGCTCCTCCGGAGAGACCCAGTACTTC
CASSSSGETQYF
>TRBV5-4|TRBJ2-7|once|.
TGTGCCAGCAGCACCGGGTATCCCTACGAGCAGTACTTC
CASSTGYPYEQYF
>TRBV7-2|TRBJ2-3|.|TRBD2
TGTGCCAGCAGGACTAGTCCGCCGCGAGCGGGGGAGCAGTATTTT
CASRTSPPRAGEQYF
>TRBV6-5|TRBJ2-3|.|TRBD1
TGTGCCAGCAGTTACAGTACAGGGGGCTTGGCAGATACGCAGTATTTT
CASSYSTGGLADTQYF
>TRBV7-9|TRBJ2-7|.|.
TGTGCCAGCAGCTCCCAGGTTGCCTACGAGCAGTACTTC
CASSSQVAYEQYF
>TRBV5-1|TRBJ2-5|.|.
TGCGCCAGCAGCTTGAATCCCGGGTCCCAAGAGACCCAGTACTTC
CASSLNPGSQETQYF
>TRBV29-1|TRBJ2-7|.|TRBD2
TGCAGCGTTGTCCAGCGGGATTCCTACGAGCAGTACTTC
CSVVQRDSYEQYF
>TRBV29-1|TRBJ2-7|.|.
TGCAGCGCCGAGGGGCTTGGCACCTACGAGCAGTACTTC
CSAEGLGTYEQYF
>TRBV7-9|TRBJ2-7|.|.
TGTGCCAGCAGCCCCGGGGCATTAATAGGGCAGTACTTC
CASSPGALIGQYF
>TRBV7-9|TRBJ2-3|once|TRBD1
TGTGCCAGCAGTCACAGGGGTGGGGCAGATACGCAGTATTTT
CASSHRGGADTQYF
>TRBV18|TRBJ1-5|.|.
TGTGCCAGCTCACCTCCGGGGAATACCCATCAGCCCCAGCATTTT
CASSPPGNTHQPQHF
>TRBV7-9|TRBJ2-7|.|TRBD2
TGTGCCAGCAGCTTTAACCTAGCGGCCTACGAGCAGTACTTC
CASSFNLAAYEQYF
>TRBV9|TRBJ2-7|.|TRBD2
TGTGCCAGCAGCGACGGCGGGAGACCCGTCGAGCAGTACTTC
CASSDGGRPVEQYF
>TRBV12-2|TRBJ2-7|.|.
TGTGCAAGTCGAGGACTAGCGACATGCTACGAGCAGTACTTC
CASRGLATCYEQYF
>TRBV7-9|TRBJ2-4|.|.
TGTGCCAGCAGCTTACTACAAGTGGAAAACATTCAGTACTTC
CASSLLQVENIQYF
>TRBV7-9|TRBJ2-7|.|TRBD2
TGTGCCAGCAGTTACAAGACTAGCGGGGCCCTAAACTACGAGCAGTACTTC
CASSYKTSGALNYEQYF
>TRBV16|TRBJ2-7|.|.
TGTGCCAGCAGGCGAATAGCGGATAGCTCCTACGAGCAGTACTTC
CASRRIADSSYEQYF
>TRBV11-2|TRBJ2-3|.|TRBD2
TGTGCCAGCAGCCTCACCCTGCCTAGCGGAATACCTAGCACAGATACGCAGTATTTT
CASSLTLPSGIPSTDTQYF
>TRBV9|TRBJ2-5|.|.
TGTGCCAGCAGCGTAGAAGGGGCCAGGGAGACCCAGTACTTC
CASSVEGARETQYF
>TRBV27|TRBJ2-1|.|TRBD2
TGTGCCAGCACCCCCGATTCAGCGGGAGTGGGCTACAATGAGCAGTTCTTC
CASTPDSAGVGYNEQFF